The 20 T cell receptor beta chains below were found in one sample sequenced in a study of blood T cell repertoires in COVID-19. Method: immunoSEQ multiplex PCR; TCRdb's copy keeps in-frame clones and lacks some. The sample records just over 250,000 clones, roughly 86% being singletons. Sequenced: peripheral blood. All receptors derive from a man aged 40-55 years who had recovered from COVID-19.

The J gene is TRBJ2-7, the V gene TRBV19; weak D call: TRBD1 (6 bases). V was clipped by 6 bases and J by 4 bases, with 13 bases between them. CDR1 and CDR2 (germline): LNHDA, SQIVND (reference sequence). This CDR3 has 13 residues. The CDR3 spells CASSLLDRYEQYF. Here the CDR3 DNA reads TGTGCCAGTAGCCTACTGGACAGATACGAGCAGTACTTC.

The chain recombines TRBV29-1 with TRBJ2-7; 9 bases are a match to TRBD1. CDR3 size: 17 residues. Trimming cost V 1 base and J 3 bases; bases outside gene matches: 13. Germline V gene data show CDR1 as SQVTM and CDR2 as ANQGSEA. CDR3 sequence: CSVEGGGQGAAIYEQYF. The CDR3 DNA sequence: TGCAGCGTTGAAGGAGGGGGACAGGGCGCTGCGATCTACGAGCAGTACTTC.

The J gene is TRBJ2-2, the V gene TRBV4-3; 9 bases line up with TRBD1. With 1 base clipped from V and 5 bases from J, the junction kept 5 bases outside the gene matches. CDR3 length equals 16 residues. The germline V gene has CDR1 LGHNA and CDR2 YSLEER. The chain's CDR3 is CASSQGQGVWTGELFF. CDR3 DNA sequence: TGCGCCAGCAGCCAAGGACAGGGGGTTTGGACCGGGGAGCTGTTTTTT.

This clone was observed a single time. The rearrangement joins TRBV11-2 to TRBJ2-7; D is possibly TRBD1 (5 bases). This CDR3 contains 11 residues. V was cut by 6 bases and J by 5 bases, with 8 bases left in between. Germline lookup yields CDR1 SGHAT and CDR2 FQNNGV. The DNA for the CDR3 is TGTGCCAGCAGAACAGGCCACGAGCAGTACTTC. Its translation is CASRTGHEQYF. The full variable domain, in which reference TRBV11-2 and TRBJ2-7 provide the parts outside the CDR3, is EAGVAQSPRYKIIEKRQSVAFWCNPISGHATLYWYQQILGQGPKLLIQFQNNGVVDDSQLPKDRFSAERLKGVDSTLKIQPAKLEDSAVYLCASRTGHEQYFGPGTRLTVT.

This chain links TRBV6-5 with TRBJ2-5, with 8 positions matching TRBD2. Germline CDR1 reads MNHEY; CDR2 reads SVGAGI. V lost 7 bases and J lost 6; bases outside the gene matches: 4. This CDR3 has 12 amino acids. DNA of the CDR3: TGTGCCAGCAAGGGCGGGGGGCAGACCCAGTACTTC. The encoded protein is CASKGGGQTQYF.

The genes are TRBV5-1 and TRBJ2-7, with a weak D call TRBD2 (6 bases). Germline V gene data show CDR1 as SGHRS and CDR2 as YFSETQ. The CDR3 sequence is 14 residues long. Deletions cut 5 bases from V and 5 bases from J, with 17 bases between. The CDR3 sequence: CASREEGVGNEQYF. CDR3 sequence (DNA): TGCGCCAGCAGGGAGGAGGGAGTAGGGAACGAGCAGTACTTC.

The CDR3 here is CASSGGTFTDTQYF. CDR3 in DNA: TGTGCCAGCAGCGGCGGGACTTTCACAGATACGCAGTATTTT. V gene TRBV5-5 combines with J gene TRBJ2-3; D may be TRBD2 (6 bases). Trimming removed 4 bases from V and 2 bases from J, with 11 bases in between. The CDR3 runs 14 residues. Germline CDR1 reads SGHKS; CDR2 reads YYEKEE (reference sequence).

J is TRBJ2-5 and V is TRBV7-2, with a tentative D call TRBD2 (6 bases). This CDR3 region has 14 residues. The V and J ends lost 1 base and 5 bases respectively, with 11 bases between them. Germline V gene data show CDR1 as SGHTA and CDR2 as FQGNSA. The CDR3 region has the DNA TGTGCCAGCAGCTTAGTCGTAGGAGGGGAGACCCAGTACTTC. This codes for CASSLVVGGETQYF.

This chain links TRBV9 with TRBJ1-1, with D perhaps matching TRBD1 (6 bases). Trimming took off 0 bases at V and 11 bases at J, with 17 bases between the two ends. The CDR3 extends over 14 amino acids. Per germline, CDR1 SGDLS and CDR2 YYNGEE. The chain's CDR3 is CASSVATTGNKAFF. The CDR3 DNA is TGTGCCAGCAGCGTAGCTACGACAGGTAATAAGGCTTTCTTT.

The rearrangement uses TRBV5-4 and TRBJ2-7; D may be TRBD1 (6 bases). Germline V gives CDR1 SGHNT, CDR2 YYREEE (reference sequence). This CDR3 spans 16 amino acids. V lost 3 bases, J lost 2 bases, and 18 bases lay in between. As DNA, the CDR3 is TGTGCCAGCAGCTCGAGAAAACAGGGTTATCCCTACGAGCAGTACTTC. This encodes CASSSRKQGYPYEQYF. The whole variable domain, remainder taken from reference TRBV5-4 and TRBJ2-7, is ETGVTQSPTHLIKTRGQQVTLRCSSQSGHNTVSWYQQALGQGPQFIFQYYREEENGRGNFPPRFSGLQFPNYSSELNVNALELDDSALYLCASSSRKQGYPYEQYFGPGTRLTVT.

This clone was observed at least ten times. Other DNA sequences from this sample encode an identical CDR3 as well. J is TRBJ2-1 and V is TRBV6-5; the D gene is possibly TRBD1 (6 bases). CDR3 length: 12 residues. V lost 6 bases to trimming and J lost 10 bases, with 13 bases between them. Germline V gene sequence: CDR1 MNHEY, CDR2 SVGAGI. Written as DNA, the CDR3 is TGTGCCAGCAGCCCCAGGGGCGACGAGCAGTTCTTC. This gives the protein CASSPRGDEQFF.

The chain joins TRBV7-6 to TRBJ2-7; tentative D call: TRBD2 (6 bases). Looked up from germline, CDR1 is SGHVS and CDR2 is FNYEAQ. The CDR3 has 15 amino acids. Deletions cut 4 bases from V and 5 bases from J, with 18 bases between. CDR3 DNA: TGTGCCAGCAGCTCGCGGGATCCAACAACCAACGAGCAGTACTTC. Its translation is CASSSRDPTTNEQYF.

The gene calls are TRBV4-3 and TRBJ1-4; D is perhaps TRBD1 (5 bases). V gave up 4 bases and J gave up 0 bases, with 6 bases separating them. The CDR3 length is 14 residues. Germline CDR1 reads LGHNA; CDR2 reads YSLEER. In DNA, the CDR3 is TGCGCCAGCAGCCCGACAGCAACTAATGAAAAACTGTTTTTT. Residues: CASSPTATNEKLFF.

This clone was found a few times. The V gene is TRBV5-4, the J gene TRBJ2-1, with D possibly matching TRBD2 (6 bases). Germline V gives CDR1 SGHNT, CDR2 YYREEE (reference sequence). The V gene lost 3 bases and the J gene lost 4 bases, with 14 bases spanning the gap. The CDR3 runs 15 residues. This chain's CDR3 is CASSWSNGGYNEQFF. DNA for the CDR3: TGTGCCAGCAGCTGGTCGAACGGGGGATACAATGAGCAGTTCTTC. Supplemented by reference TRBV5-4 and TRBJ2-1, the full variable domain reads ETGVTQSPTHLIKTRGQQVTLRCSSQSGHNTVSWYQQALGQGPQFIFQYYREEENGRGNFPPRFSGLQFPNYSSELNVNALELDDSALYLCASSWSNGGYNEQFFGPGTRLTVL.

V usage is TRBV19 and J usage is TRBJ2-1; weak D call: TRBD2 (5 bases). Germline CDR1 and CDR2: LNHDA and SQIVND (reference sequence). V lost 3 bases and J 7 bases, leaving 16 bases between the germline ends. CDR3 size: 15 residues. The CDR3 is CASSIGVRVGNEQFF. Here the CDR3 DNA reads TGTGCCAGTAGTATTGGGGTGAGGGTGGGGAATGAGCAGTTCTTC.

On this clone itself: Other DNA sequences of this sample code for an identical CDR3. This chain connects TRBV7-2 to TRBJ2-7, with 10 nucleotides matching TRBD1. Germline V gene data show CDR1 as SGHTA and CDR2 as FQGNSA. This CDR3 is built from 14 residues. The J segment lost 4 bases and the V segment lost 5 bases, leaving 5 bases of the junction unmatched. For the CDR3, the DNA is TGTGCCAGCAGCCTTGGGACAGGGGCGTACGAGCAGTACTTC. Protein: CASSLGTGAYEQYF.

This clone was observed a single time. This chain joins TRBV7-7 and TRBJ2-6; tentatively, D is TRBD1 (5 bases). V was pared by 5 bases and J by 0 bases, with 14 bases between. Germline CDR1 is SSHAT and CDR2 is FNYEAQ (reference sequence). The CDR3 has 17 amino acids. The CDR3 here is CASSVGAGNSGANVLTF. The CDR3 DNA reads TGTGCCAGCAGCGTAGGGGCAGGAAACTCTGGGGCCAACGTCCTGACTTTC.

The chain couples TRBV5-5 to TRBJ2-3; D is uncertain. This CDR3 comprises 14 residues. Germline CDR1 and CDR2: SGHKS and YYEKEE (reference sequence). Between the trimmed V and J ends, which lost 2 bases and 2 bases, there was a span of 9 bases. The CDR3 nucleotides are TGTGCCAGCAGCTTAACTCTAATCACAGATACGCAGTATTTT. Translation: CASSLTLITDTQYF.

The rearrangement joins TRBV19 to TRBJ1-1; 8 positions agree with TRBD1. The CDR3 totals 16 residues. The germline V gene has CDR1 LNHDA and CDR2 SQIVND (reference sequence). Trimming removed 1 base from V and 3 bases from J; junction bases left unmatched: 7. The CDR3 coding sequence is TGTGCCAGTAGTATAGCAGGGGGCAGGAGGGACACTGAAGCTTTCTTT. This codes for CASSIAGGRRDTEAFF.

The gene calls are TRBV10-1 and TRBJ1-2; 8 positions match TRBD1. Looked up from germline, CDR1 is WNHNN and CDR2 is SYGVQD (reference sequence). The CDR3 runs 15 residues. With 6 bases clipped from V and 2 bases from J, the junction kept 8 bases outside the gene matches. CDR3 nucleotide sequence: TGCGCCAGCAGGGACGGACAGGGAGGGAACTATGGCTACACCTTC. It encodes CASRDGQGGNYGYTF.